The clone carrying this T cell receptor beta chain was recorded at least ten times. Its antigen is not known. This specimen belongs to a study of T cells in Graves' hyperthyroidism and ophthalmopathy. Study-wide results and caveats: Within blood appeared most thyroid clonotypes that had expanded above 0.001. A model using 13 V-J features told ophthalmopathy apart from stable hyperthyroidism.

Researchers took RNA transcripts and amplified the TCR beta CDR3 regions from them. A set of HTBI primers served as the primers for a first-round RT-PCR of the TCR CDR3. TCRdb redid the calling of the multiplex PCR reads with MiXCR, one entry per CDR3 protein. In the table there are over 400,000 distinct CDR3 sequences, approximately 15% of which are singletons. V lost 7 bases and J lost 0, with 13 bases in between. This CDR3 has 15 amino acids. Germline V gene sequence: CDR1 LGHNT, CDR2 FRNRAP. At least 3 on the Clinical Activity Score was recorded for ophthalmopathy patients, who also had NOSPECS grade at least 4 and duration under 3 months. Clinical symptoms, serum thyroxine, TRAb, thyroid ultrasound and orbital computed tomography informed diagnoses.

This chain uses TRBV12-5 with TRBJ2-1, with D unresolved. The TCR comes from a man younger than 30 with Graves' ophthalmopathy. The specimen was blood. The CDR3 region has the DNA TGTGCTAGTGTCTCCCCAGAGAGCTCCTACAATGAGCAGTTCTTC. Amino acid sequence: CASVSPESSYNEQFF.